A single sample gave rise to the 8 T cell receptor beta chains below, sequenced in a study of T cells in Graves' hyperthyroidism and ophthalmopathy. Amplification yielded TCR beta CDR3 regions, with RNA transcripts as the source. A set of HTBI primers served as the primers for a first-round RT-PCR of the TCR CDR3. TCRdb used MiXCR to reprocess the multiplex PCR reads, holding one entry per CDR3 protein. The sample has about 400,000 distinct CDR3 sequences, roughly 25% seen once. Sequenced input: blood. These receptors came from a man in his forties or fifties with Graves' hyperthyroidism.

V usage is TRBV7-2 and J usage is TRBJ2-7, with 10 bases matching TRBD2. Trimming at V came to 1 base and at J to 0 bases, leaving 6 bases not matched to a gene. Germline V gives CDR1 SGHTA, CDR2 FQGNSA. The CDR3 extends over 17 amino acids. The CDR3 DNA reads as TGTGCCAGCAGCTTAGTACTAGCGGGACGAAGCTCCTACGAGCAGTACTTC. Translation gives CASSLVLAGRSSYEQYF.

This sequence joins TRBV3-1 and TRBJ2-7, with unresolved D. The CDR3 runs 13 residues. Germline V CDR1 and CDR2: LGHDT, YNNKEL (reference sequence). Trimming removed 0 bases from V and 7 bases from J, with 10 bases in between. This CDR3 reads CASSQDKRREQYF. The CDR3 bases are TGTGCCAGCAGCCAAGATAAGAGGAGAGAGCAGTACTTC.

This clonotype has a handful of counts. The V call is TRBV7-9, the J call TRBJ2-3; D is uncertain. Germline CDR1 is SEHNR and CDR2 is FQNEAQ (reference sequence). V lost 4 bases to trimming and J lost 2 bases, with 10 bases between them. The CDR3 covers 14 residues. Written as DNA, the CDR3 is TGTGCCAGCAGCTCTGGACCCTTCACAGATACGCAGTATTTT. Translation: CASSSGPFTDTQYF.

V gene TRBV7-9 combines with J gene TRBJ2-7; D gene unclear. The CDR3 extends over 14 amino acids. Germline V CDR1 and CDR2: SEHNR, FQNEAQ (reference sequence). Trimming left V 3 bases short and J 3 bases short, with 12 bases between. CDR3 protein: CASSLGSAHYEQYF. In DNA form, the CDR3 reads TGTGCCAGCAGCTTGGGCAGCGCGCACTACGAGCAGTACTTC.

In this sample, this clonotype turned up many times. This chain links TRBV7-8 with TRBJ2-4, with 8 bases matching TRBD1. V lost 2 bases, J lost 2 bases, and 5 bases stayed unmatched. Germline V gene sequence: CDR1 SGHVS, CDR2 FQNEAQ. The CDR3 is 16 residues long. The CDR3 sequence is CASSLTGQGSKNIQYF. Here the CDR3 DNA reads TGTGCCAGCAGCTTAACCGGACAGGGATCCAAAAACATTCAGTACTTC.

The CDR3 sequence: CASSIETGGYGYTF. CDR3 bases: TGTGCCAGTAGTATAGAGACAGGGGGCTATGGCTACACCTTC. The chain recombines TRBV19 with TRBJ1-2; 9 bases fit TRBD1. The CDR3 has 14 amino acids. J lost 4 bases, V lost 0 bases, and 0 bases had no gene match. Germline assignment: CDR1 LNHDA and CDR2 SQIVND (reference sequence).

This clonotype was observed a few times. In nucleotides, the CDR3 is TGTGCCAGCAGCTTATCCCCACGGACTGAAGCTTTCTTT. This translates into CASSLSPRTEAFF. The chain carries TRBV11-3 and TRBJ1-1; no clear D gene. The length of the CDR3 is 13 residues. Germline V gene sequence: CDR1 SGHNT, CDR2 YENEEA. V was cut by 2 bases and J by 5 bases, with 9 bases left in between.

For the CDR3, the DNA is TGTGCCAGCAGCCGCGGACGCGGATCCTCCTACGAGCAGTACTTC. This gives the protein CASSRGRGSSYEQYF. The rearrangement joins TRBV6-2 or TRBV6-3 to TRBJ2-7; D gene unclear. V shed 6 bases and J shed 0 bases, with 15 bases lying between them. CDR3 length equals 15 residues. Per the germline V gene, CDR1 is MNHEY and CDR2 is SVGEGT.